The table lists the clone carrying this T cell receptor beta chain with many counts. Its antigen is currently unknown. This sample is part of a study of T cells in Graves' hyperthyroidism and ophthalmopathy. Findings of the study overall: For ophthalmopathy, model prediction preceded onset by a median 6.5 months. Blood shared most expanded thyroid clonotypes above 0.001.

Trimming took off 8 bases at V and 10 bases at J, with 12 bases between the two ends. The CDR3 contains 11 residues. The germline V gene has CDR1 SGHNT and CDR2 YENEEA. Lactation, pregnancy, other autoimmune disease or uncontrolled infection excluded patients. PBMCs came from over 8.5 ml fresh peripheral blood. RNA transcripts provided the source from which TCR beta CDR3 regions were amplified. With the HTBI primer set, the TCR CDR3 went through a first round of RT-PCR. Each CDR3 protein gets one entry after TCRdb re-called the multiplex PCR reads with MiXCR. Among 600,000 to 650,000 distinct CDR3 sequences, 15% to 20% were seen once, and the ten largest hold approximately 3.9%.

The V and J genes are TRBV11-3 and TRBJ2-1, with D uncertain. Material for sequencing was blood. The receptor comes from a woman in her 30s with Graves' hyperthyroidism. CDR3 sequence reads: CASGPKREQFF. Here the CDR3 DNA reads TGTGCCAGCGGCCCCAAGAGGGAGCAGTTCTTC.